This TCR beta chain is from a study of glioma-infiltrating T cells. Findings and limits, study-wide: Non-neoplastic patients had below-expected tissue-blood divergence, while all gliomas exceeded expectation.

Of note for this clonotype: Its specificity is not known.

The CDR3 loop spans 14 amino acids. Germline CDR1 and CDR2: SGHTA and FQGTGA. The V gene end was trimmed by 5 bases and the J gene end by 3 bases; junction bases not matched to a gene: 5. The iRepertoire nested amplicon-rescue multiplex PCR amplified TCR alpha and beta CDR3s from RNA. One-step reverse transcription and amplification started from approximately 100-400 ng of tissue mRNA or PBMC total RNA. Each CDR3 protein is one row after TCRdb ran MiXCR on the multiplex PCR reads. The repertoire includes fewer than 500,000 distinct CDR3 sequences, around 38% of them detected once, and approximately 12% sits in the top ten.

The rearrangement links TRBV7-3 to TRBJ2-3; the match to TRBD1 covers 7 bases. Sequenced: glioma tissue, nonneoplastic brain tissue, or PBMCs (not recorded which). The clonotype was recovered from a human donor with low-grade glioma or glioblastoma, undergoing nonglioma brain surgery, or in good health (not recorded which). CDR3 in amino acids: CASSPSTGTDTQYF. The CDR3, as DNA: TGTGCCAGCAGCCCCTCGACAGGGACAGATACGCAGTATTTT.